This section outlines one T cell receptor beta chain sequence together with its context. V shed 1 base and J shed 6 bases, with 12 bases lying between them. This CDR3 region has 15 residues. The germline V gene has CDR1 SEHNR and CDR2 FQNEAQ (reference sequence). Seattle patients were enrolled while actively infected and followed longitudinally. These data are taken from a study of blood T cell repertoires in COVID-19. Using immunoSEQ multiplex PCR, the repertoire was profiled, and TCRdb retains in-frame clones only, with some absent. The data show about 260,000 clones, over 75% seen once. Sequences were obtained from peripheral blood. This TCR derives from a woman between 65 and 79 years old with COVID-19, enrolled during active disease. This chain links TRBV7-9 with TRBJ1-4; D unclear. Written as DNA, the CDR3 is TGTGCCAGCAGCTTAGGGGCTGCGAGGGATGAAAAACTGTTTTTT. Translated, it gives CASSLGAARDEKLFF.